Described below is a single TCR beta chain sequence and its context. This record comes from a study of beta chain features in type 1 diabetes. This CDR3 is 13 amino acids long. With 5 bases removed from V and 5 bases from J, the gap between germline ends came to 9 bases. In germline, CDR1 is LNHDA, CDR2 SQIVND (reference sequence). Reverse transcribing all isolated RNA meant expressed TCRB transcripts were sequenced. The protocol was immunoSEQ multiplex PCR, while the TCRdb copy is restricted to in-frame clones and leaves out a portion. This table has fewer than 250,000 clones, 9.6% appearing once. Researchers reported sorting CD4+ naive, central memory, regulatory and stem cell-like memory cells via CD45RO/CCR7/CD25/CD127/CD95/CD27.

Material for sequencing was naive CD4+ T cells from blood. The TCR was taken from a woman aged 18-29 years in good health. This chain joins TRBV19 and TRBJ1-4; D is unresolved. The CDR3 protein is CASSLEVNEKLFF. The CDR3 DNA reads as TGTGCCAGTAGTCTGGAGGTAAATGAAAAACTGTTTTTT.